The source of this TCR beta chain is a study of cytomegalovirus exposure and HLA in healthy donors. General observations from the study: Most TCR sequences were seen very rarely across donors, but some public TCRs occurred in many.

CDR1 is MDHEN, CDR2 SYDVKM, per germline. Deletions cut 5 bases from V and 0 bases from J, with 11 bases between. The CDR3 has 15 residues. The PCR used 60 Vbeta and 13 Jbeta primers. Clones were sequenced by immunoSEQ multiplex PCR, and TCRdb holds only the in-frame ones, with some missing. Here the sample spans more than 140,000 clones, about 80% being singletons. As regards this clone: Its antigen is unidentified.

Sequencing was carried out using PBMCs. This sequence originates from a woman between 40 and 50 years old in good health and CMV-seronegative. The genes are TRBV28 and TRBJ1-3, with D perhaps TRBD1 (5 bases). In nucleotides, the CDR3 is TGTGCCAGCAGTGAAAGACAGCGCTCTGGAAACACCATATATTTT. It specifies CASSERQRSGNTIYF.